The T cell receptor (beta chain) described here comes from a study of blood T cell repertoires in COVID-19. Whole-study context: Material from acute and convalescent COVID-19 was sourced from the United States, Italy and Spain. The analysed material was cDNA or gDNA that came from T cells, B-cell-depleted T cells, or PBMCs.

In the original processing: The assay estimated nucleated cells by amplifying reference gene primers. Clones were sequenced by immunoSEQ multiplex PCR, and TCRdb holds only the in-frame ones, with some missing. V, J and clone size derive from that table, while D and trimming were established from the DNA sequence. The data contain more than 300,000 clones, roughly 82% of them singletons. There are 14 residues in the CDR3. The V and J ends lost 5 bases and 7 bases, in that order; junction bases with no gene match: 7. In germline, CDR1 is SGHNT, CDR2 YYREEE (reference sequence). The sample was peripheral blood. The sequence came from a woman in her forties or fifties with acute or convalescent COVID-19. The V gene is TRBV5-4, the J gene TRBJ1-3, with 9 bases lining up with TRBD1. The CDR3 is CASSVQGAINTIYF. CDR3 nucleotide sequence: TGTGCCAGCAGTGTACAGGGGGCCATCAACACCATATATTTT.